The 27 T cell receptor beta chains given below trace back to one sample, sequenced in a study of T-cell reconstitution after alpha-beta-depleted transplantation in children. Molecular barcoding with unique molecular identifiers was used for the TCRbeta library. TCRdb used MiXCR to reprocess the PCR reads, holding one entry per CDR3 protein. The profile shows approximately 390,000 distinct CDR3 sequences, roughly 11% of them singletons. Material: PBMCs from the stem cell graft donor, obtained from the stem cell graft. These receptors originate from a human donor who donated a stem cell graft to a child with acute myeloid leukemia.

The rearrangement joins TRBV6-5 to TRBJ2-1; TRBD2 is a possible D gene (6 bases). Trimming removed 1 base at V and 2 bases at J, with 9 bases between. Germline loops: CDR1 MNHEY, CDR2 SVGAGI. The CDR3 consists of 15 residues. The CDR3 spells CASSYYGGTYNEQFF. The DNA for the CDR3 is TGTGCCAGCAGTTACTACGGCGGGACCTACAATGAGCAGTTCTTC.

This clonotype came up a few times. The chain carries TRBV10-3 and TRBJ2-3; D gene unclear. The CDR3 runs to 16 residues. Germline CDR1 reads ENHRY; CDR2 reads SYGVKD. The ends were cut back, 3 bases at V and 6 bases at J, with 19 bases in the middle. CDR3 protein: CAISESLGLAGDTQYF. The CDR3 nucleotides read TGTGCCATCAGTGAATCTCTTGGATTGGCCGGGGATACGCAGTATTTT.

This clonotype appeared a few times. The V gene is TRBV18, the J gene TRBJ2-7, with 8 bases that match TRBD1. The CDR3 covers 14 residues. The germline V gene has CDR1 KGHSH and CDR2 LQKENI. The ends lost 6 bases at V and 1 base at J; junction bases unmatched: 5. The CDR3 region has the DNA TGTGCCAGCTCCGGACAGGGTTCATCCTACGAGCAGTACGTC. Translation gives CASSGQGSSYEQYV.

The gene calls are TRBV5-1 and TRBJ2-1; D is possibly TRBD1 or TRBD2 (5 bases each). The CDR3 totals 14 residues. The ends were cut back, 0 bases at V and 7 bases at J, with 11 bases in the middle. The germline gives CDR1 SGHRS, CDR2 YFSETQ. CDR3 bases: TGCGCCAGCAGCTTGGGGGGGTTTAGGAATGAGCAGTTCTTC. It yields the protein CASSLGGFRNEQFF.

The chain employs TRBV5-1 and TRBJ2-3; D uncertain. Trimming stripped 3 bases from V and 2 bases from J, with 13 bases between. Germline V CDR1 and CDR2: SGHRS, YFSETQ. The CDR3 loop spans 15 amino acids. CDR3 in DNA: TGCGCCAGCAGCTCGGCGGCAGAATACACAGATACGCAGTATTTT. As protein: CASSSAAEYTDTQYF.

This clonotype was seen only a few times. The CDR3 protein is CARGLPNTGELFF. CDR3 DNA: TGTGCCAGGGGACTGCCGAACACCGGGGAGCTGTTTTTT. The rearrangement joins TRBV2 to TRBJ2-2; the D gene is possibly TRBD2 (6 bases). This CDR3 region has 13 residues. CDR1 is SNHLY and CDR2 is FYNNEI in the germline V gene. Trimming pared 9 bases from V and 0 bases from J, leaving 8 bases between.

This clonotype was seen more than once but under ten times. The CDR3 DNA reads as TGCAGTGCTAGAGGATCCGGGGAGGGCAGCGCTGGCTACACCTTC. Translated: CSARGSGEGSAGYTF. The rearrangement joins TRBV20-1 to TRBJ1-2; D is undetermined. V was pared by 1 base and J by 7 bases, with 19 bases between. The CDR3 is 15 amino acids. Germline CDR1 is DFQATT and CDR2 is SNEGSKA (reference sequence).

The V call is TRBV9, the J call TRBJ2-3; perhaps TRBD2 as D (5 bases). Trimming shortened V by 3 bases and J by 0 bases, and 11 bases separated the two germline ends. CDR1 is SGDLS and CDR2 is YYNGEE in the germline V gene. The CDR3 is 15 amino acids. In DNA form, the CDR3 reads TGTGCCAGCAGCGGGGGTAGCGCTAGCACAGATACGCAGTATTTT. Its translation: CASSGGSASTDTQYF.

This clonotype showed up just a few times. CDR3 in DNA: TGCAGTGCCCAAGGACTAGCGGGAGATGAAGAGACCCAGTACTTC. Its protein product is CSAQGLAGDEETQYF. This chain joins TRBV20-1 and TRBJ2-5, with TRBD2 identical over 13 bases. Germline V gene lookup returns CDR1 DFQATT and CDR2 SNEGSKA (reference sequence). Losses at the gene ends were 6 bases for V and 3 bases for J; bases not matched to a gene: 7. The CDR3 loop spans 15 amino acids.

This clonotype was picked up many times. This chain connects TRBV29-1 to TRBJ1-1; 8 nucleotides align to TRBD1. CDR3 length: 14 residues. The germline gives CDR1 SQVTM, CDR2 ANQGSEA. V shed 6 bases and J 4 bases; nucleotides not matched to a gene: 10. In nucleotides, the CDR3 is TGCAGCGTGGCCGCTAAACAGGGGGTCACTGAAGCTTTCTTT. Its protein is CSVAAKQGVTEAFF.

By share, this clonotype ranks as medium-sized (0.01 to 0.1%). The rearrangement links TRBV4-1 to TRBJ2-7; 7 positions match TRBD2. Germline V gives CDR1 MGHRA, CDR2 YSYEKL. V dropped 0 bases and J dropped 5; count of bases not matched to a gene: 7. The CDR3 is 15 residues long. CDR3 in amino acids: CASSQDRGGAHEQYF. CDR3 nucleotides: TGCGCCAGCAGCCAAGATCGGGGAGGGGCCCACGAGCAGTACTTC.

This clonotype was counted only a few times. The chain combines TRBV7-2 with TRBJ2-3; 8 nucleotides agree with TRBD2. Germline V gene data show CDR1 as SGHTA and CDR2 as FQGNSA. Losses at the gene ends were 5 bases for V and 8 bases for J; bases not matched to a gene: 15. The CDR3 is 16 residues long. The CDR3 sequence: CASSPNSGVRVGTQYF. The CDR3, as DNA: TGTGCCAGCAGCCCAAATAGCGGGGTGCGAGTGGGTACGCAGTATTTT.

This clonotype has a handful of counts. The rearrangement uses TRBV10-3 and TRBJ2-3; no clear D gene. Germline V gene data show CDR1 as ENHRY and CDR2 as SYGVKD. CDR3 length: 15 amino acids. With 3 bases removed from V and 6 bases from J, the gap between germline ends came to 16 bases. The CDR3 sequence: CAISDPSHSGDTQYF. The CDR3 DNA reads TGTGCCATCAGTGACCCGAGCCACTCCGGGGATACGCAGTATTTT.

The table lists this clonotype with many counts. The CDR3 DNA sequence: TGTGCCAGCAGTGGATGGACAGGGGGTCTAGATACGCAGTATTTT. It codes for CASSGWTGGLDTQYF. The V call is TRBV25-1, the J call TRBJ2-3; TRBD1 matches at 10 bases. V lost 4 bases to trimming and J lost 5 bases; unmatched junction nucleotides: 6. This CDR3 has 15 residues. Germline V gives CDR1 MGHDK, CDR2 SYGVNS.

This clonotype was seen a handful of times. The gene calls are TRBV6-2 or TRBV6-3 and TRBJ2-7; 12 positions agree with TRBD2. Losses at the gene ends were 0 bases for V and 7 bases for J; bases not matched to a gene: 4. The CDR3 is 15 residues long. In germline, CDR1 is MNHEY, CDR2 SVGEGT. CDR3 protein: CASSYSGLAGLEQYF. For the CDR3, the DNA is TGTGCCAGCAGTTACTCCGGACTAGCGGGACTAGAGCAGTACTTC.

This chain uses TRBV29-1 with TRBJ2-1, with a tentative D call TRBD1 (7 bases). The CDR3 runs 14 residues. Germline V gene data show CDR1 as SQVTM and CDR2 as ANQGSEA. V was clipped by 7 bases and J by 6 bases, with 19 bases between them. CDR3 amino acids: CSGGDREGANEQFF. DNA for the CDR3: TGCAGCGGGGGGGACAGAGAGGGTGCCAATGAGCAGTTCTTC.

CDR3 amino acids: CASSVGSVYEQFF. CDR3 coding DNA: TGTGCCAGCAGCGTAGGTAGTGTCTATGAGCAGTTCTTC. This chain connects TRBV9 to TRBJ2-1; D remains unclear. Between the trimmed V and J ends, which lost 0 bases and 8 bases, there was a span of 9 bases. In germline, CDR1 is SGDLS, CDR2 YYNGEE. The CDR3 consists of 13 residues. Full variable domain (missing parts from reference TRBV9 and TRBJ2-1): DSGVTQTPKHLITATGQRVTLRCSPRSGDLSVYWYQQSLDQGLQFLIQYYNGEERAKGNILERFSAQQFPDLHSELNLSSLELGDSALYFCASSVGSVYEQFFGPGTRLTVL.

Ten or more counts support this clonotype. The J gene is TRBJ2-2, the V gene TRBV12-3 or TRBV12-4, with 10 nucleotides matching TRBD1. After removal of 7 bases from V and 7 bases from J, the junction contained 15 bases not matched to a gene. The CDR3 loop spans 17 amino acids. For the CDR3, the DNA is TGTGCCAGCACCCTGATACAGACAGGGGGCAGGATCGGGGAGCTGTTTTTT. Translation gives CASTLIQTGGRIGELFF.

In its sample, this clonotype was seen a few times. The CDR3 sequence: CASSPTGPKPTGELFF. In nucleotides, the CDR3 is TGTGCCAGCAGCCCGACCGGTCCCAAGCCAACCGGGGAGCTGTTTTTT. V usage is TRBV7-2 and J usage is TRBJ2-2; D is undetermined. Trimming pared 5 bases from V and 5 bases from J, leaving 18 bases between. The CDR3 is 16 amino acids. Per the germline V gene, CDR1 is SGHTA and CDR2 is FQGNSA.

The sample holds a few counts of this clonotype. V is TRBV10-3 and J is TRBJ2-2, with 8 bases that match TRBD2. The CDR3 is made up of 15 amino acids. Germline CDR1 ENHRY, CDR2 SYGVKD. V shed 5 bases and J 5 bases; nucleotides not matched to a gene: 7. For the CDR3, the DNA is TGTGCCATCAGTCCTCGGGGGGGCGATACCGGGGAGCTGTTTTTT. Encoded protein: CAISPRGGDTGELFF.

The chain recombines TRBV7-2 with TRBJ1-2; no clear D gene. Germline V gene sequence: CDR1 SGHTA, CDR2 FQGNSA. The V end lost 1 base, the J end lost 4 bases, and 7 bases lay between the germline ends. The CDR3 is 13 amino acids. The CDR3 region is CASSLEGGYGYTF. The DNA for the CDR3 is TGTGCCAGCAGCTTAGAAGGTGGCTATGGCTACACCTTC.

This clonotype has at least ten counts. V gene TRBV27 combines with J gene TRBJ2-1; 7 nucleotides align to TRBD1. The germline CDR1 and CDR2 sequences are MNHEY and SMNVEV (reference sequence). V gave up 3 bases and J gave up 4 bases; unmatched junction bases: 3. CDR3 length: 14 amino acids. DNA of the CDR3: TGTGCCAGCAGTTTCCAGGGGGTTTACAATGAGCAGTTCTTC. This encodes CASSFQGVYNEQFF.

In this sample, this clonotype turned up a few times. The J gene is TRBJ2-1, the V gene TRBV6-1; possibly TRBD1 or TRBD2 for D (5 bases each). Germline V gives CDR1 MNHNS, CDR2 SASEGT. Trimming shortened V by 5 bases and J by 8 bases, and 13 bases separated the two germline ends. CDR3 length: 13 amino acids. The CDR3 coding sequence is TGTGCCAGCAGTAGACCAGGGCGGGATGAGCAGTTCTTC. It codes for CASSRPGRDEQFF.

The V and J genes are TRBV6-2 or TRBV6-3 and TRBJ2-7; D possibly corresponds to TRBD1 (5 bases). The germline gives CDR1 MNHEY, CDR2 SVGEGT. The CDR3 covers 17 residues. V was shortened by 6 bases and J by 2 bases, with 23 bases between the two germline ends. The CDR3 DNA sequence: TGTGCCAGCAGCTATACGACGAGCAGGGTTTTAGCCTACGAGCAGTACTTC. It specifies CASSYTTSRVLAYEQYF.

This clonotype was observed a handful of times. This rearrangement joins TRBV20-1 to TRBJ2-1; D is unresolved. Trimming cost V 3 bases and J 0 bases, with 12 bases left between them. The length of the CDR3 is 15 residues. Germline V gene lookup returns CDR1 DFQATT and CDR2 SNEGSKA (reference sequence). The CDR3 region is CSASKGHSSYNEQFF. CDR3 DNA sequence: TGCAGTGCTAGTAAGGGCCACAGCTCCTACAATGAGCAGTTCTTC.

V is TRBV4-2 and J is TRBJ1-5, with D perhaps TRBD1 (5 bases). Trimming took 5 bases from V and 7 from J, leaving 15 bases between them. The length of the CDR3 is 14 residues. Germline values: CDR1 LGHNA, CDR2 YNFKEQ. The CDR3 region is CASSFGRGSQPQHF. The CDR3 nucleotides read TGTGCCAGCAGCTTTGGTAGGGGTAGCCAGCCCCAGCATTTT.

This clonotype was picked up a small number of times. The rearrangement joins TRBV9 to TRBJ1-4; D is possibly TRBD1 (5 bases). Germline values: CDR1 SGDLS, CDR2 YYNGEE. Trimming took off 7 bases at V and 5 bases at J, with 12 bases between the two ends. CDR3 size: 13 residues. CDR3 sequence (DNA): TGTGCCAGCCAAAGGGGCCTGAATGAAAAACTGTTTTTT. Amino acid sequence: CASQRGLNEKLFF. Together with reference TRBV9 and TRBJ1-4, the CDR3 gives the full variable domain: DSGVTQTPKHLITATGQRVTLRCSPRSGDLSVYWYQQSLDQGLQFLIQYYNGEERAKGNILERFSAQQFPDLHSELNLSSLELGDSALYFCASQRGLNEKLFFGSGTQLSVL.